These 21 T cell receptor beta chains were all obtained from the same sample, sequenced in a study of human T cells and chemical hapten exposure. TCRdb reanalysed the RACE reads using MiXCR and keeps one entry per CDR3 protein. The sample lists 99,000 or so distinct CDR3 sequences, nearly 35% seen once, with roughly 2.6% in the top ten. This sample's time point: patch test 3, about 24 weeks after DPC sensitization. Treatment given: therapeutic diphenylcyclopropenone sensitization with weekly scalp DPC. The sample here was whole blood, taken in connection with sensitization to the hapten diphenylcyclopropenone (DPC). The receptors derive from a man aged 35 to 55 with alopecia areata. Some clones in this sample may be carry-over from other donors' samples.

This clonotype has only a few counts. The J gene is TRBJ2-3, the V gene TRBV20-1, with TRBD2 as a possible D gene (6 bases). Germline CDR1 is DFQATT and CDR2 is SNEGSKA (reference sequence). Trimming removed 6 bases at V and 3 bases at J, with 19 bases between. There are 15 residues in the CDR3. This CDR3 reads CSADGPGGKTDTQYF. The CDR3 DNA sequence: TGCAGTGCGGACGGCCCTGGCGGGAAGACAGATACGCAGTATTTT.

The chain joins TRBV12-3 or TRBV12-4 to TRBJ2-1; TRBD1 agrees at 7 bases. The J segment lost 1 base and the V segment lost 4 bases, leaving 7 bases of the junction unmatched. CDR3 size: 16 residues. The CDR3 protein is CASSSLGGLSYNEQFF. Written as DNA, the CDR3 is TGTGCCAGCAGTTCTCTAGGGGGCTTATCCTACAATGAGCAGTTCTTC.

The chain uses TRBV5-1 and TRBJ2-1; possibly TRBD1 for D (5 bases). The V and J ends lost 0 bases and 7 bases respectively, with 14 bases between them. The CDR3 sequence is 15 residues long. CDR1 and CDR2 from the germline V gene are SGHRS and YFSETQ. In nucleotides, the CDR3 is TGCGCCAGCAGCTTGGGGCAGGGCCCAGTGAATGAGCAGTTCTTC. It yields the protein CASSLGQGPVNEQFF.

This chain connects TRBV12-3 or TRBV12-4 to TRBJ2-7; D gene ambiguous. V was trimmed by 4 bases and J by 3 bases, leaving 10 bases between them. The CDR3 runs 13 residues. CDR3 DNA: TGTGCCAGCAGTTCGTACCCAAGCTACGAGCAGTACGTC. Translated, it gives CASSSYPSYEQYV.

This clonotype showed up just a few times. The J gene is TRBJ1-1, the V gene TRBV7-2; maybe TRBD1 (5 bases). CDR3 length: 13 amino acids. Looked up from germline, CDR1 is SGHTA and CDR2 is FQGNSA. Trimming removed 4 bases at V and 1 base at J, with 7 bases between. CDR3 sequence (DNA): TGTGCCAGCAGCTCTCAGGGGAACACTGAAGCTTTCTTT. The encoded protein is CASSSQGNTEAFF.

The rearrangement links TRBV28 to TRBJ1-5; 10 bases are shared with TRBD1. V lost 0 bases, J lost 4 bases, and 12 bases stayed unmatched. The length of the CDR3 is 19 residues. Germline CDR1 reads MDHEN; CDR2 reads SYDVKM. CDR3 residues: CASSLWRTGGKEGNQPQHF. The CDR3 DNA follows: TGTGCCAGCAGTTTATGGAGGACAGGGGGAAAGGAAGGTAATCAGCCCCAGCATTTT.

J is TRBJ1-1 and V is TRBV7-9; 7 bases align to TRBD1. The germline gives CDR1 SEHNR, CDR2 FQNEAQ (reference sequence). The CDR3 totals 17 residues. Trimming removed 1 base from V and 3 bases from J; junction bases left unmatched: 11. CDR3 nucleotides: TGTGCCAGCAGCTTAGGGACAGGACCAGCGTCGGACACTGAAGCTTTCTTT. It yields the protein CASSLGTGPASDTEAFF.

The chain uses TRBV28 and TRBJ2-3; 10 nucleotides agree with TRBD2. There are 17 residues in the CDR3. From germline, CDR1 is MDHEN and CDR2 SYDVKM. V was clipped by 3 bases and J by 0 bases; unmatched bases: 6. The CDR3 DNA reads as TGTGCCAGCAGTTTTTTAGCGGGAGGCCCCAGCACAGATACGCAGTATTTT. Its protein is CASSFLAGGPSTDTQYF.

This clonotype was detected only a few times. V usage is TRBV5-4 and J usage is TRBJ2-3; TRBD2 might be the D (5 bases). V was clipped by 5 bases and J by 0 bases, with 13 bases between them. Germline loops: CDR1 SGHNT, CDR2 YYREEE (reference sequence). This CDR3 spans 15 amino acids. The DNA for the CDR3 is TGTGCCAGCAGTATTGGCGGGCCCAGCACAGATACGCAGTATTTT. It yields the protein CASSIGGPSTDTQYF. The full variable domain, completed using reference TRBV5-4 and TRBJ2-3, is ETGVTQSPTHLIKTRGQQVTLRCSSQSGHNTVSWYQQALGQGPQFIFQYYREEENGRGNFPPRFSGLQFPNYSSELNVNALELDDSALYLCASSIGGPSTDTQYFGPGTRLTVL.

The chain has TRBV6-2 or TRBV6-3 and TRBJ1-3; D is ambiguous. Germline CDR1 and CDR2: MNHEY and SVGEGT. This CDR3 is built from 16 residues. Deletions cut 6 bases from V and 0 bases from J, with 15 bases between. CDR3 residues: CASRASDVSSGNTIYF. CDR3 sequence (DNA): TGTGCCAGCAGAGCCTCGGACGTAAGCTCTGGAAACACCATATATTTT.

The V and J genes are TRBV19 and TRBJ2-6; D is ambiguous. Looked up from germline, CDR1 is LNHDA and CDR2 is SQIVND (reference sequence). The CDR3 totals 16 residues. V lost 3 bases, J lost 1 base, and 10 bases lay in between. The CDR3 nucleotides are TGTGCCAGTAGTATTTTTCGATTTTCTGGGGCCAACGTCCTGACTTTC. This translates into CASSIFRFSGANVLTF.

The J gene is TRBJ2-7, the V gene TRBV10-3, with unresolved D. The CDR3 length is 14 residues. V was clipped by 1 base and J by 0 bases, with 7 bases between them. CDR1 and CDR2 from the germline V gene are ENHRY and SYGVKD. In DNA form, the CDR3 reads TGTGCCATCAGTGAGTGGTCAGACTCCTACGAGCAGTACGTC. This encodes CAISEWSDSYEQYV.

The chain recombines TRBV7-6 with TRBJ2-5; possibly TRBD1 for D (5 bases). Trimming shortened V by 4 bases and J by 1 base, and 19 bases separated the two germline ends. Germline V gives CDR1 SGHVS, CDR2 FNYEAQ. There are 17 residues in the CDR3. DNA for the CDR3: TGTGCCAGCAGCTCATTAGGGGCAGGGTCGGGCCAAGAGACCCAGTACTTC. This gives the protein CASSSLGAGSGQETQYF.

This clonotype turned up a few times. This chain uses TRBV20-1 with TRBJ2-3, with TRBD2 matching over 11 bases. Germline V gene sequence: CDR1 DFQATT, CDR2 SNEGSKA (reference sequence). This CDR3 is 15 amino acids long. V trimming: 6 bases; J trimming: 3 bases; junction bases outside the gene matches: 8. The CDR3 protein is CSASTSGSGTDTQYF. The DNA of the CDR3 is TGCAGTGCCTCTACTAGCGGGAGTGGGACAGATACGCAGTATTTT.

The chain couples TRBV10-3 to TRBJ2-3; 7 positions match TRBD2. The CDR3 totals 16 residues. Germline values: CDR1 ENHRY, CDR2 SYGVKD. The junction had 3 bases not matched to a gene; V was cut back by 0 bases and J by 0 bases. The CDR3 DNA reads TGTGCCATCAGTGAGTCTACAGCGGGAAGCACAGATACGCAGTATTTT. Translation: CAISESTAGSTDTQYF.

V is TRBV4-3 and J is TRBJ2-3; 7 bases are shared with TRBD2. The germline V gene encodes CDR1 LGHNA and CDR2 YSLEER. V dropped 3 bases and J dropped 1; count of bases not matched to a gene: 10. This CDR3 is 17 amino acids long. The CDR3 DNA is TGCGCCAGCAGCCACGGTGGGAGGGCCGACCGCACAGATACGCAGTATTTT. Translating gives CASSHGGRADRTDTQYF.

This clonotype has just a few counts. This sequence joins TRBV27 and TRBJ2-3, with D perhaps TRBD1 (7 bases). CDR3 length equals 13 residues. V lost 3 bases, J lost 4 bases, and 8 bases lay in between. In germline, CDR1 is MNHEY, CDR2 SMNVEV (reference sequence). The CDR3 reads CASSFRGADTQYF. CDR3 DNA: TGTGCCAGCAGTTTCAGGGGGGCAGATACGCAGTATTTT.

V is TRBV20-1 and J is TRBJ2-3; D gene unclear. This CDR3 is 15 amino acids long. Germline lookup yields CDR1 DFQATT and CDR2 SNEGSKA (reference sequence). The V end lost 4 bases, the J end lost 0 bases, and 14 bases lay between the germline ends. The CDR3 DNA follows: TGCAGTGCTATAATCGAGCCCATGAGCACAGATACGCAGTATTTT. Protein product: CSAIIEPMSTDTQYF.

This chain uses TRBV10-3 with TRBJ1-1; no firm D call. The CDR3 totals 13 residues. V gave up 4 bases and J gave up 4 bases, with 10 bases separating them. Per the germline V gene, CDR1 is ENHRY and CDR2 is SYGVKD. In nucleotides, the CDR3 is TGTGCCATCAGTGTTGACGAGGGCACTGAAGCTTTCTTT. Residues: CAISVDEGTEAFF.

This clonotype was seen only a few times. The chain has TRBV10-3 and TRBJ2-7; D is perhaps TRBD1 (5 bases). Germline-derived CDR1 and CDR2 are ENHRY and SYGVKD. V lost 6 bases to trimming and J lost 7 bases, with 13 bases between them. This CDR3 comprises 12 residues. The CDR3 region has the DNA TGTGCCATCAGCCCGACACCAGGGGAGCAGTACGTC. Protein sequence: CAISPTPGEQYV.

The chain employs TRBV20-1 and TRBJ2-1; D is uncertain. The CDR3 has 11 residues. Per the germline V gene, CDR1 is DFQATT and CDR2 is SNEGSKA (reference sequence). Between the trimmed V and J ends, which lost 0 bases and 8 bases, there was a span of 5 bases. DNA for the CDR3: TGCAGTGCTAGAGATGACCATGAGCAGTTCTTC. It specifies CSARDDHEQFF.